This entry describes one T cell receptor beta chain. cDNA came from around 0.54 to 1 ug RNA primed by random hexamers. Amplification of TCR beta CDR3 spanned 54 Vbeta and 13 Jbeta via immunoSEQ multiplex PCR. TCRdb itself ran the immunoSEQ multiplex PCR reads through MiXCR, one entry per CDR3 protein. The data hold 200,000 or so distinct CDR3 sequences, with roughly nine tenths observed a single time. The entry originates in a study of CD8 T cells in Susac syndrome. Both CD4+ and CD8+ T cells were negatively isolated, and TEMRA cells underwent FACS enrichment. The CDR3 length is 16 residues. Trimming at V came to 2 bases and at J to 3 bases, leaving 9 bases not matched to a gene. In germline, CDR1 is SGHNT, CDR2 YYREEE (reference sequence).

The clonotype originates from a human donor with multiple sclerosis. Input material: CD8+ T cells from PBMCs. The chain links TRBV5-4 to TRBJ1-2; TRBD1 matches at 8 bases. The CDR3 bases are TGTGCCAGCAGCTTAGGGCAGGGGGCTCTGGACTATGGCTACACCTTC. Translated, it gives CASSLGQGALDYGYTF.